This T cell receptor beta chain is from a study of cytomegalovirus exposure and HLA in healthy donors (dated by TCRdb to 2016 to 2017). General notes on the study: An earlier analysis of several hundred of the donors reported roughly 300 Gb of sequence data and 117 million unique TCR beta sequences obtained from roughly 180 million T cells. The study combined high-throughput TCR immunosequencing, statistical association of individual TCRs with disease status, and machine learning to predict cytomegalovirus infection status. To decide whether each TCR beta V gene segment behaved as functional or pseudogenic, an earlier analysis of some 600 of the donors relied on high-throughput TCR beta sequencing. Donor age, sex, ethnicity and CMV serostatus were compiled together with the repertoire data. A later analysis re-analyzed previously published TCR beta repertoires from roughly 690 donors and added high-resolution HLA genotyping to study TCR occurrence patterns. Both class I and class II loci were covered by HLA typing, at four-digit resolution. Every repertoire in the discovery cohort had been generated on one and the same sequencing platform. Roughly 300 gigabases of sequencing data and approximately 93 million unique TCR sequences were included in an early release covering about 620 HLA-typed donors. The study was designed to test whether signatures of past pathogen exposure could be identified by cataloging public T cell receptors. About five DR-DQ haplotypes were treated as single units for association and clustering because of strong linkage in the cohort. Of the 350 to 450 genotyped donors, approximately 80% were placed in the genetic ancestry cluster associated with self-reported Caucasian donors. Across some 400 genotyped donors of the cohort, an average of about 240,000 unique TCR beta nucleotide sequences per donor were sequenced, and 15% to 20% of those sequences were non-productive. Typing coverage varied by locus: roughly 620-630 donors for A, B, C, DRB1 and DQB1; 500 to 550 for DQA1; nearly 610 for DPA1; roughly 470 for DPB1. Besides the first cohort of roughly 640 subjects, a separate validation cohort made up of over a hundred different subjects was used. A later genetic analysis used genome-wide SNP genotypes for about three fifths of the roughly 700 donors, treating that subset as a discovery cohort. The T cell repertoires of several hundred subjects were profiled by immunosequencing and related to cytomegalovirus serostatus. Rather than using new phenotypic data, the later analysis identified candidate immune exposures from TCR beta sequences and from how often those sequences occurred across donors. The study at large found these results: Over 15 rarely observed V segments, including chromosome 9 orphons, were excluded from the earlier analysis of a few hundred of the donors because counts were too low. Immune exposure information for the cohort was limited to CMV serostatus. An earlier analysis of 587 of the donors showed that most TCR beta V segments appeared in productive rearrangements either about 87% or about 30% of the time, which broadly matched IMGT annotations. According to a later analysis, most CMV-associated TCR beta chains appeared to be HLA-restricted, and the HLA associations seemed to be driven largely by CMV exposure. At a false discovery rate of 0.05, a later analysis linked under 20,000 TCR beta sequences to specific HLA alleles. A total of 150 or so TCR beta chains were listed by the study as associated with cytomegalovirus. While some public TCRs were present in many individuals, most TCR sequences turned up only very rarely across donors. Because the 87-base-pair reads could not distinguish some IMGT-functional V segments, including TRBV6-2 and TRBV6-3, those segments were excluded. Three of the identified cytomegalovirus-associated TCR beta chains were confirmed in vitro to be specific for cytomegalovirus antigens. According to a later analysis, TCR association rates differed among HLA loci, with DRB1 alleles showing the most associated TCRs and HLA-C alleles showing the fewest. The sequencing pipeline was judged likely to have produced a cluster of highly shared sequence variants as a technical artifact. The cohort was sequenced for TCR beta chains only, and without alpha or paired-chain data the features that could be detected were limited. Linkage disequilibrium might explain the correlated functional status among segregating V segments, but an unknown experimental factor could not be excluded. The authors suggested that the approach could potentially be extended to other disease states and immunological phenotypes. Because HLA typing was unavailable for some donors at each locus, only the typed subset was used in association tests. The presence/absence analyses assumed that sequencing depth was roughly uniform across donors, and that assumption may not be true. V-gene and J-gene trimming of TCR beta chains was associated with a missense DCLRE1C variant in a later genetic analysis, and the association was replicated in an independent cohort. In a later analysis, several top co-occurrence clusters were reported to appear linked to parvovirus B19, influenza, CMV and Epstein-Barr virus. Strong co-occurrence of HLA alleles, especially DR and DQ, made assigning TCR associations to individual alleles difficult. In both the original and validation cohorts, the classifier was reported to diagnose cytomegalovirus status with high specificity and sensitivity. In a later genetic analysis, fewer N-insertions in productive TCRs were reported among donors in an Asian-associated ancestry cluster than the roughly 700-donor mean. A further reported finding was that TCR beta sequences accurately predicted the HLA-A and HLA-B alleles for most subjects in the first cohort. Compared with equally common non-associated chains, HLA-associated TCR beta chains in a later analysis were more clonally expanded and had lower generation probabilities.

The cohort consisted of 666 healthy bone marrow donors. At the time of sampling, every cohort member was nominally healthy, though immune exposures that went unrecorded were likely present. The donor tested CMV seropositive and was one of the 289 seropositive cohort members. A peripheral blood sample was collected from each donor, and TCR beta sequencing was performed on peripheral blood mononuclear cells. The Qiagen DNeasy Blood Extraction Kit was used to extract genomic DNA from the blood cell samples. The CDR3, from cysteine to phenylalanine, totals 13 residues. Kept here is only the CDR3 DNA, which spans 39 bases and is read in frame from base 1. CDR1 and CDR2 (WSHSY, SAAADI) derive from the germline V gene. V lost 2 bases and J lost 14 bases; the stretch between them is 15 bases long. Details on this clone: Its specific antigen is unknown. Qualities for individual bases were not recorded, and no much larger clone is one base off.

Libraries came from the immunoSEQ multiplex PCR assay. For the multiplex PCR, a mixture combining 60 forward primers for TCR Vbeta segments and 13 reverse primers for TCR Jbeta segments was used. The CDR3 region of rearranged TCR beta genes was amplified from genomic DNA with a multiplex PCR assay. The Illumina HiSeq System was used to sequence the amplified TCR beta libraries as 87-base-pair reads. The original pipeline was this. Across the roughly 700 repertoires, a later analysis counted 60 million to 90 million unique TCR beta chains, roughly 11 million of which were shared by at least two donors. Raw reads were error-corrected and collapsed into unique sequences with a nearest-neighbor algorithm that merged closely related sequences to remove PCR and sequencing errors. To assign V, D and J gene segments, CDR3 sequences were aligned to IMGT reference sequences. For a sequence to be retained, at least a six-nucleotide match to both a V gene segment and a J gene segment was required. Rearrangements were called productive when the CDR3 lacked stop codons and stayed in frame with V and J; all others were non-productive. CDR3 was defined by IMGT convention, running from the second conserved V-encoded cysteine to the conserved J-encoded phenylalanine. Sequences without an unambiguous match to a single V gene segment were excluded from the earlier analysis of approximately 600 of the donors. In an earlier analysis of 587 of the donors, a V segment was called functional when productive rearrangements were above 56.7%, and segregating when the standard deviation between donors exceeded 5%. A statistical classification framework was built for diagnosing cytomegalovirus status from the catalog of TCR beta chain sequences. A later analysis assigned V and J genes by comparing TCR nucleotide sequences with IMGT/GENE-DB human TR gene sequences. The TCRdist pipeline was used in a later analysis to assign CDR3 sequences and most-parsimonious VDJ recombination scenarios. In a later analysis, each TCR beta chain was defined by its CDR3 amino acid sequence together with its V-gene family, and reads lacking a unique V-gene family were excluded. In a later analysis, a few hundred highly shared, low-generation-probability nucleotide sequences were removed to address suspected cross-contamination and a sequencing artifact. In a later analysis, a clonal expansion index for each public chain was calculated from normalized within-repertoire ranks of inferred template counts. In a later analysis, generation probabilities were computed with a VDJ recombination model fitted to out-of-frame rearrangements, and the resulting probabilities were checked against IGoR. Hypergeometric tests were used in a later analysis to score TCR-TCR, TCR-HLA and TCR-CMV co-occurrence, with a repertoire-size bias correction applied to the TCR pairs. In a later analysis, false discovery rates were estimated by permuting HLA or CMV assignments 20 times. In a later analysis, co-occurring TCRs were grouped with DBSCAN, and TCRdist sequence similarity was added when clustering was performed within HLA-allele-positive subsets. Repertoires with fewer than 30,000 or more than 120,000 public chains, plus five repertoires with anomalous nucleotide sharing, were excluded from co-occurrence clustering. The table was pulled from immuneACCESS by TCRdb, which kept in-frame rearrangements only. Such tables lose some clones; where checked, under half of the loss comes from unresolved V genes, and the rest has no known cause. From that table come the V and J calls and clone size; the DNA was used to work out D and trimming. The sample table contains approximately 160,000 clones; only one count was recorded for 80% to 85% of them. 0.96% of the sample is held by the ten biggest clonotypes.

What was sequenced was PBMCs. The V and J segments used are TRBV10-2 and TRBJ1-4, and TRBD1 may be the D gene, going by 5 matching bases. The clonotype comes from a girl aged 2 to 9 in good health and CMV-seropositive. The CDR3 region: CASSEPGLERLFF. The bases are TGCGCCAGCAGTGAGCCGGGACTGGAGAGGCTGTTTTTT.